The 18 T cell receptor beta chains reported below all come from one sample, sequenced in a study of cytomegalovirus exposure and HLA in healthy donors (dated by TCRdb to about 2017). Library method: the immunoSEQ multiplex PCR assay. The multiplex PCR relied on a mix of 60 forward primers for TCR Vbeta segments and 13 reverse primers for TCR Jbeta segments. TCRdb provides this immuneACCESS table in a form limited to in-frame rearrangements. Some clones are lacking; in checked studies, under half of them reflect an unresolved V gene, and why the rest are absent is not known. The sample yields roughly 100,000 clones; roughly a tenth were counted once. The ten most abundant clones make up about 5.7% of the sample. Sequenced material: PBMCs. These receptors were obtained from a man aged 40-49 years in good health and CMV-seropositive.

Notes on this clone: Given the absence of the conserved phenylalanine or tryptophan at the CDR3 end, a read error is likely. This rearrangement joins TRBV19 to TRBJ1-2; D gene uncertain. The V gene lost 5 bases and the J gene lost 4 bases, with 20 bases spanning the gap. From germline, CDR1 is LNHDA and CDR2 SQIVND (reference sequence). The CDR3 is made up of 16 amino acids. In nucleotides, the CDR3 is TGTGCCAGTAGTCAAGCGGGCCCGACGCCCCTCTATGGCTACACCCTC. Translating it yields CASSQAGPTPLYGYTL.

This clone was counted only a few times. The CDR3 loop reads CASSAGQGVYNEQFF. CDR3 coding DNA: TGTGCCAGCAGCGCCGGACAGGGAGTATACAATGAGCAGTTCTTC. The chain carries TRBV7-9 and TRBJ2-1, with TRBD1 identical over 8 bases. CDR3 length: 15 amino acids. Germline V gene data show CDR1 as SEHNR and CDR2 as FQNEAQ (reference sequence). The trim removed 5 bases at V and 4 bases at J, leaving 7 bases unmatched.

V is TRBV5-1 and J is TRBJ2-5; no definite D call. CDR1 and CDR2 from the germline V gene are SGHRS and YFSETQ. The germline V and J ends were trimmed by 0 bases and 5 bases, with 8 bases remaining between them. CDR3 length equals 13 residues. CDR3 amino acids: CASSLGSWETQYF. CDR3 in DNA: TGCGCCAGCAGCTTGGGTAGCTGGGAGACCCAGTACTTC.

The chain has TRBV19 and TRBJ1-1, with a tentative D call TRBD1 (5 bases). The ends were cut back, 3 bases at V and 4 bases at J, with 18 bases in the middle. Germline CDR1 and CDR2: LNHDA and SQIVND (reference sequence). This CDR3 comprises 16 residues. Here the CDR3 DNA reads TGTGCCAGTAGTATTCGTTCTGGGCCCCAGGGCACTGAAGCTTTCTTT. It yields the protein CASSIRSGPQGTEAFF.

V is TRBV30 and J is TRBJ2-5; TRBD1 aligns across 11 bases. Germline V gene sequence: CDR1 GTSNPN, CDR2 SVGIG (reference sequence). CDR3 size: 20 residues. The V and J ends lost 0 bases and 5 bases, in that order; junction bases with no gene match: 20. In DNA form, the CDR3 reads TGTGCCTGGAGTGTACCCAAAACTTATACGGGACAGGGGGTACTTGAGACCCAGTACTTC. Protein: CAWSVPKTYTGQGVLETQYF.

This clone was seen a handful of times. The chain uses TRBV28 and TRBJ1-2; a possible D gene is TRBD1 (6 bases). This CDR3 has 14 residues. Trimming cost V 5 bases and J 3 bases, with 13 bases left between them. Germline values: CDR1 MDHEN, CDR2 SYDVKM. The CDR3 reads CASSLTTGYYGYTF. In DNA form, the CDR3 reads TGTGCCAGCAGTCTTACTACAGGGTACTATGGCTACACCTTC.

The chain combines TRBV6-1 with TRBJ2-3; TRBD2 matches at 8 bases. The CDR3 loop spans 18 amino acids. From germline, CDR1 is MNHNS and CDR2 SASEGT. The V and J ends lost 2 bases and 1 base, in that order; junction bases with no gene match: 11. Here the CDR3 reads CASSERREVVLGTDTQYF. CDR3 DNA: TGTGCCAGCAGTGAACGGCGGGAGGTGGTCCTGGGCACAGATACGCAGTATTTT.

The rearrangement links TRBV5-1 to TRBJ2-1, with TRBD2 matching over 7 bases. Germline CDR1 is SGHRS and CDR2 is YFSETQ. V dropped 2 bases and J dropped 8; count of bases not matched to a gene: 7. The CDR3 is 14 residues long. CDR3 bases: TGCGCCAGCAGCTTCGATGGACTAGTCGATGAGCAGTTCTTC. Residues: CASSFDGLVDEQFF.

This clone occurred many times. The rearrangement uses TRBV28 and TRBJ2-5; the match to TRBD1 covers 9 bases. V lost 2 bases to trimming and J lost 3 bases; unmatched junction nucleotides: 1. There are 14 residues in the CDR3. CDR1 and CDR2 (germline): MDHEN, SYDVKM. Written as DNA, the CDR3 is TGTGCCAGCAGTTTAAGGACAGGGGAAGAGACCCAGTACTTC. Translating it yields CASSLRTGEETQYF.

The V call is TRBV5-4, the J call TRBJ1-4; 7 nucleotides align to TRBD1. J was trimmed by 2 bases and V by 2 bases; bases with no gene match: 6. The CDR3 is 16 amino acids. Germline-derived CDR1 and CDR2 are SGHNT and YYREEE (reference sequence). The CDR3, as DNA: TGTGCCAGCAGCTTAGGACAGGTTGCGACTAATGAAAAACTGTTTTTT. Translating gives CASSLGQVATNEKLFF.

This clone was counted between two and nine times. The chain uses TRBV6-1 and TRBJ1-2; D may be TRBD1 (5 bases). The CDR3 sequence is 16 residues long. Germline V CDR1 and CDR2: MNHNS, SASEGT. Trimming removed 3 bases from V and 5 bases from J, with 19 bases in between. Here the CDR3 reads CASSEGFGGVRYGYTF. DNA for the CDR3: TGTGCCAGCAGTGAGGGGTTTGGAGGGGTTAGGTATGGCTACACCTTC.

This clone was seen many times. DNA for the CDR3: TGTGCCAGCAGTGACGGACAGGGGGCCGGGGAGCTGTTTTTT. Its protein is CASSDGQGAGELFF. The chain uses TRBV6-4 and TRBJ2-2, with TRBD1 matching over 10 bases. From germline, CDR1 is MRHNA and CDR2 SNTAGT. This CDR3 has 14 residues. The ends lost 2 bases at V and 6 bases at J; junction bases unmatched: 0.

This chain uses TRBV7-2 with TRBJ1-2; D gene uncertain. V was pared by 4 bases and J by 9 bases, with 9 bases between. CDR3 size: 11 residues. Germline loops: CDR1 SGHTA, CDR2 FQGNSA. For the CDR3, the DNA is TGTGCCAGCAGCTCACACCCCAGCTACACCTTC. This translates into CASSSHPSYTF.

This clone occurred a few times. The V call is TRBV6-5, the J call TRBJ1-1, with D uncertain. This CDR3 region has 15 residues. V shed 0 bases and J shed 0 bases, with 8 bases lying between them. Germline V gives CDR1 MNHEY, CDR2 SVGAGI. The CDR3 spells CASSYSAVMNTEAFF. CDR3 coding DNA: TGTGCCAGCAGTTACTCGGCGGTAATGAACACTGAAGCTTTCTTT.

The V and J genes are TRBV6-5 and TRBJ1-6; the D gene is possibly TRBD1 (6 bases). CDR3 length: 16 residues. Between the trimmed V and J ends, which lost 4 bases and 13 bases, there was a span of 23 bases. CDR1 MNHEY and CDR2 SVGAGI come from the germline V gene. CDR3 sequence: CASSSKGTSRRSPLHF. The CDR3, as DNA: TGTGCCAGCAGTTCCAAAGGGACATCCCGGCGTTCCCCCCTCCACTTT.

This clone came up a few times. The rearrangement uses TRBV27 and TRBJ1-5, with 7 positions matching TRBD1. Germline assignment: CDR1 MNHEY and CDR2 SMNVEV (reference sequence). With 6 bases clipped from V and 9 bases from J, the junction kept 5 bases outside the gene matches. This CDR3 has 12 amino acids. The CDR3 sequence is CASSLQGGPQHF. CDR3 in DNA: TGTGCCAGCAGCCTCCAGGGGGGGCCCCAGCATTTT.

The chain joins TRBV7-6 to TRBJ2-7; 10 nucleotides match TRBD1. The germline V gene has CDR1 SGHVS and CDR2 FNYEAQ. V shed 1 base and J 6 bases; nucleotides not matched to a gene: 6. CDR3 size: 15 residues. The CDR3 DNA is TGTGCCAGCAGCTTAGAGCGGGACAGGGGCGGCGAGCAGTACTTC. It codes for CASSLERDRGGEQYF.

V usage is TRBV9 and J usage is TRBJ2-5; 10 nucleotides match TRBD2. Unmatched junction bases numbered 20, after V lost 4 bases and J lost 5 bases. The CDR3 contains 19 residues. CDR1 SGDLS and CDR2 YYNGEE come from the germline V gene. The CDR3 DNA sequence: TGTGCCAGCAGCCATATGGGTGAAATGGCTAGCGGGAGCCAGGAGACCCAGTACTTC. It codes for CASSHMGEMASGSQETQYF.